This T cell receptor (beta chain) appears in the sequencing data of a study of radiation and T cells in renal cell carcinoma. As for the study in general: Nephrectomy followed 15 Gy stereotactic body radiation by 4 weeks.

Assay used: immunoSEQ multiplex PCR; TCRdb lists only in-frame clones, some missing. The sample records 130,000 or so clones, less than 85% being singletons. Study-wide results and limits: From baseline, blood top tumor clonotypes peaked at 2 weeks post-radiation. Without pretreatment biopsies, baseline tumor clonotype presence was undetermined.

This CDR3 is 14 amino acids long. The V end was cut by 8 bases, the J end by 3 bases, with 16 bases between. Per germline, CDR1 MGHDK and CDR2 SYGVNS. Regarding time point: baseline pretreatment blood. The treatment: 15 Gy SBRT to primary tumor, nephrectomy 4 weeks later. Clear cell pathology was present in this patient's renal cell carcinoma. Of note for this clone: The target antigen is unknown.

The sequencing here drew on blood, taken from a patient whose treatment included radiotherapy and nephrectomy. V usage is TRBV25-1 and J usage is TRBJ1-2, with D unresolved. This sequence was found in a woman aged 45-59 years with renal cell carcinoma. The CDR3 coding sequence is TGTGCCAGCCCTGGAGGATCGATAGACTATGGCTACACCTTC. Its protein product is CASPGGSIDYGYTF.